Below are 28 T cell receptor beta chains sequenced from a single sample in a study of cytomegalovirus exposure and HLA in healthy donors. PCR primers comprised 60 Vbeta and 13 Jbeta primers. Sequencing used immunoSEQ multiplex PCR; TCRdb keeps in-frame clones, though not all of them. Here the sample spans under 200,000 clones, 80% being singletons. Input material: PBMCs. All receptors come from a man aged 18 to 30 in good health and CMV-seropositive.

The CDR3 sequence: CSVDGGGTFWETQYF. The CDR3 region has the DNA TGCAGCGTTGACGGCGGCGGAACATTCTGGGAGACCCAGTACTTC. The V and J genes are TRBV29-1 and TRBJ2-5; D gene uncertain. Trimming stripped 3 bases from V and 5 bases from J, with 19 bases between. The CDR3 runs 15 residues. Germline-derived CDR1 and CDR2 are SQVTM and ANQGSEA.

The chain uses TRBV13 and TRBJ2-5, with 14 bases aligning to TRBD2. CDR3 length: 18 residues. Germline lookup yields CDR1 PRHDT and CDR2 FYEKMQ (reference sequence). V lost 2 bases, J lost 4 bases, and 9 bases stayed unmatched. CDR3 DNA: TGTGCCAGCAGCTTACCCCGGGGACTAGCGGGAGCTGGAGAGACCCAGTACTTC. Protein sequence: CASSLPRGLAGAGETQYF.

V gene TRBV9 combines with J gene TRBJ2-3; TRBD2 agrees at 10 bases. This CDR3 comprises 15 residues. CDR1 is SGDLS and CDR2 is YYNGEE in the germline V gene. V was pared by 4 bases and J by 6 bases, with 8 bases of the junction left unmatched. CDR3 loop: CASSPIAGGGDTQYF. The CDR3 region has the DNA TGTGCCAGCAGCCCAATAGCGGGGGGCGGGGATACGCAGTATTTT.

V and J are TRBV4-3 and TRBJ2-7; 8 bases match TRBD1. This CDR3 comprises 15 residues. The V gene end was trimmed by 0 bases and the J gene end by 6 bases; junction bases not matched to a gene: 7. Germline-derived CDR1 and CDR2 are LGHNA and YSLEER. The CDR3 DNA reads as TGCGCCAGCAGCCAAGATTTGGCAGGGGGCGGCGAGCAGTACTTC. Translation: CASSQDLAGGGEQYF.

The V and J genes are TRBV29-1 and TRBJ1-3; no firm D call. Germline values: CDR1 SQVTM, CDR2 ANQGSEA. CDR3 length equals 12 residues. Trimming took 7 bases from V and 6 from J, leaving 13 bases between them. CDR3: CSASGSTNTIYF. The CDR3 region has the DNA TGCAGCGCCTCGGGGAGCACAAACACCATATATTTT.

This chain joins TRBV7-9 and TRBJ2-7, with 8 bases aligning to TRBD1. J was trimmed by 2 bases and V by 5 bases; bases with no gene match: 8. This CDR3 comprises 15 residues. Germline CDR1 is SEHNR and CDR2 is FQNEAQ (reference sequence). The CDR3 DNA follows: TGTGCCAGCAGCACGACAGGGGCCATCCCCTACGAGCAGTACTTC. Translating it yields CASSTTGAIPYEQYF.

This chain links TRBV11-2 with TRBJ2-5; possibly TRBD2 for D (6 bases). Trimming removed 5 bases from V and 5 bases from J, with 18 bases in between. The CDR3 consists of 15 residues. Germline CDR1 is SGHAT and CDR2 is FQNNGV. CDR3 sequence: CASSPAPSAGETQYF. The CDR3 DNA is TGTGCCAGCAGCCCGGCCCCTAGCGCCGGGGAGACCCAGTACTTC.

The gene calls are TRBV18 and TRBJ2-7; D may be TRBD2 (6 bases). Trimming shortened V by 3 bases and J by 3 bases, and 12 bases separated the two germline ends. In germline, CDR1 is KGHSH, CDR2 LQKENI. The CDR3 extends over 14 amino acids. Written as DNA, the CDR3 is TGTGCCAGCTCACCCAGGGACTCCAGCTACGAGCAGTACTTC. Translated: CASSPRDSSYEQYF. Looking up the rest from reference TRBV18 and TRBJ2-7 gives the full variable domain: NAGVMQNPRHLVRRRGQEARLRCSPMKGHSHVYWYRQLPEEGLKFMVYLQKENIIDESGMPKERFSAEFPKEGPSILRIQQVVRGDSAAYFCASSPRDSSYEQYFGPGTRLTVT.

The CDR3 region is CASSEALYRAGETQYF. The CDR3 bases are TGTGCCAGCAGTGAAGCTCTATACAGGGCTGGTGAGACCCAGTACTTC. V gene TRBV6-1 combines with J gene TRBJ2-5; perhaps TRBD1 as D (6 bases). The CDR3 is made up of 16 amino acids. V was cut by 0 bases and J by 5 bases, with 16 bases left in between. Germline CDR1 is MNHNS and CDR2 is SASEGT.

The chain is built from TRBV7-2 and TRBJ2-7; a possible D gene is TRBD1 (6 bases). This CDR3 is 14 amino acids long. Germline V gives CDR1 SGHTA, CDR2 FQGNSA. The V end was cut by 7 bases, the J end by 2 bases, with 15 bases between. The CDR3 DNA is TGTGCCAGCATCTCACAGACAGGCGCCTACGAGCAGTACTTC. Its translation is CASISQTGAYEQYF.

The V and J genes are TRBV4-2 and TRBJ2-1, with 7 nucleotides matching TRBD1. There are 16 residues in the CDR3. V shed 1 base and J 5 bases; nucleotides not matched to a gene: 8. CDR1 and CDR2 (germline): LGHNA, YNFKEQ. The CDR3 here is CASSQARQGRDNEQFF. CDR3 coding DNA: TGTGCCAGCAGCCAAGCGCGACAGGGACGGGACAATGAGCAGTTCTTC.

This chain joins TRBV29-1 and TRBJ1-4; the D gene is possibly TRBD1 (5 bases). V was cut by 7 bases and J by 7 bases, with 16 bases left in between. CDR3 length: 13 amino acids. The germline V gene has CDR1 SQVTM and CDR2 ANQGSEA. CDR3 in DNA: TGCAGCGCCACCGTTGGGGGGGTTGAAAAACTGTTTTTT. Translation: CSATVGGVEKLFF.

V gene TRBV6-5 combines with J gene TRBJ1-2; weak D call: TRBD1 (5 bases). The V end was cut by 6 bases, the J end by 11 bases, with 19 bases between. In germline, CDR1 is MNHEY, CDR2 SVGAGI. CDR3 size: 13 residues. The CDR3 spells CASSASGTRIYTF. CDR3 in DNA: TGTGCCAGCAGCGCATCCGGGACTCGAATTTACACCTTC.

The CDR3 coding sequence is TGCGCCAGCGGGACTGGCTCCTACAATGAGCAGTTCTTC. Translated, it gives CASGTGSYNEQFF. This chain links TRBV5-1 with TRBJ2-1, with a weak D call TRBD2 (6 bases). Germline V gene sequence: CDR1 SGHRS, CDR2 YFSETQ. V lost 7 bases and J lost 0, with 8 bases in between. The CDR3 runs to 13 residues.

The chain is built from TRBV7-9 and TRBJ1-2; TRBD1 is a possible D gene (5 bases). CDR1 is SEHNR, CDR2 FQNEAQ, per germline (reference sequence). V lost 1 base and J lost 4, with 13 bases in between. CDR3 length: 15 residues. The CDR3 nucleotides read TGTGCCAGCAGCTTAGATTCAGGGAGGAGCTATGGCTACACCTTC. Translated, it gives CASSLDSGRSYGYTF.

The rearrangement links TRBV18 to TRBJ1-1, with D perhaps TRBD1 (5 bases). V gave up 2 bases and J gave up 1 base, with 20 bases separating them. The V gene's germline CDR1 is KGHSH and CDR2 LQKENI. This CDR3 is built from 18 residues. In DNA form, the CDR3 reads TGTGCCAGCTCACCAGGGTCAGGAGGGGCCTTTTGGAACACTGAAGCTTTCTTT. Translation gives CASSPGSGGAFWNTEAFF. Looking up the rest from reference TRBV18 and TRBJ1-1 gives the full variable domain: NAGVMQNPRHLVRRRGQEARLRCSPMKGHSHVYWYRQLPEEGLKFMVYLQKENIIDESGMPKERFSAEFPKEGPSILRIQQVVRGDSAAYFCASSPGSGGAFWNTEAFFGQGTRLTVV.

This chain uses TRBV6-1 with TRBJ1-2, with 7 bases aligning to TRBD1. V lost 1 base and J lost 1; bases outside the gene matches: 6. In germline, CDR1 is MNHNS, CDR2 SASEGT. This CDR3 region has 16 residues. CDR3 residues: CASSEVRGWNNYGYTF. The CDR3 DNA follows: TGTGCCAGCAGTGAAGTCAGGGGGTGGAATAACTATGGCTACACCTTC.

The chain uses TRBV9 and TRBJ1-2; 10 bases fit TRBD1. The V gene's germline CDR1 is SGDLS and CDR2 YYNGEE. V was pared by 3 bases and J by 0 bases, with 2 bases of the junction left unmatched. This CDR3 region has 15 residues. The CDR3 DNA sequence: TGTGCCAGCAGCGCGGGGACAGGGGCTAACTATGGCTACACCTTC. Translating gives CASSAGTGANYGYTF.

This clone came up a few times. The chain has TRBV19 and TRBJ1-4; D perhaps matches TRBD1 (5 bases). The CDR3 sequence is 13 residues long. In germline, CDR1 is LNHDA, CDR2 SQIVND (reference sequence). The germline V and J ends were trimmed by 5 bases and 8 bases, with 12 bases remaining between them. This chain's CDR3 is CASSYWGREKLFF. The CDR3 DNA reads TGTGCCAGTAGTTACTGGGGCCGGGAAAAACTGTTTTTT.

The chain employs TRBV27 and TRBJ2-7; no firm D call. The V end was cut by 6 bases, the J end by 3 bases, with 15 bases between. The CDR3 has 14 amino acids. Germline values: CDR1 MNHEY, CDR2 SMNVEV (reference sequence). The CDR3 region has the DNA TGTGCCAGCAGCATGATCCAATTGAGCTACGAGCAGTACTTC. This gives the protein CASSMIQLSYEQYF.

This clone has a single count. This chain links TRBV6-1 with TRBJ2-3; TRBD2 matches 14 bases. Trimming cost V 0 bases and J 6 bases; bases outside gene matches: 5. Germline V CDR1 and CDR2: MNHNS, SASEGT. There are 17 residues in the CDR3. CDR3 protein: CASSEAGTSGSKDTQYF. CDR3 in DNA: TGTGCCAGCAGTGAAGCAGGGACTAGCGGGAGTAAGGATACGCAGTATTTT.

This clone was found once. The V and J genes are TRBV18 and TRBJ1-1; D is unresolved. This CDR3 is 16 amino acids long. The germline V and J ends were trimmed by 2 bases and 0 bases, with 13 bases remaining between them. Germline CDR1 KGHSH, CDR2 LQKENI. CDR3 nucleotides: TGTGCCAGCTCACCAACTTTTCCGGTCATGAACACTGAAGCTTTCTTT. Residues: CASSPTFPVMNTEAFF.

The rearrangement uses TRBV2 and TRBJ1-2; a weak D match, TRBD1 (6 bases). There are 14 residues in the CDR3. The germline V gene encodes CDR1 SNHLY and CDR2 FYNNEI. Trimming left V 5 bases short and J 0 bases short, with 10 bases between. CDR3 sequence (DNA): TGTGCCAGCAGTTTTCAGGGGTCTAACTATGGCTACACCTTC. Translation: CASSFQGSNYGYTF.

The chain employs TRBV6-1 and TRBJ2-1, with 9 bases fitting TRBD2. The ends lost 3 bases at V and 9 bases at J; junction bases unmatched: 3. Per the germline V gene, CDR1 is MNHNS and CDR2 is SASEGT. This CDR3 has 13 residues. CDR3: CASSDGSGSEQFF. The DNA of the CDR3 is TGTGCCAGCAGTGACGGTAGCGGGAGTGAGCAGTTCTTC.

The chain links TRBV2 to TRBJ1-5; possible D gene TRBD1, 5 bases. CDR3 length: 14 amino acids. Germline lookup yields CDR1 SNHLY and CDR2 FYNNEI. The V end lost 7 bases, the J end lost 2 bases, and 12 bases lay between the germline ends. The CDR3 nucleotides are TGTGCCAGCATTCAAGACAGACGCAATCAGCCCCAGCATTTT. It is translated as CASIQDRRNQPQHF.

The chain links TRBV6-1 to TRBJ1-5; tentatively, D is TRBD1 (6 bases). CDR3 size: 16 residues. Germline CDR1 reads MNHNS; CDR2 reads SASEGT. The V and J ends lost 4 bases and 5 bases respectively, with 18 bases between them. The CDR3: CASSAGTGIGDQPQHF. The CDR3 DNA reads as TGTGCCAGCAGTGCGGGAACAGGGATAGGCGATCAGCCCCAGCATTTT.

The V and J genes are TRBV13 and TRBJ2-1; 14 nucleotides align to TRBD2. Losses at the gene ends were 4 bases for V and 6 bases for J; bases not matched to a gene: 5. This CDR3 is built from 16 residues. Germline values: CDR1 PRHDT, CDR2 FYEKMQ (reference sequence). The CDR3, as DNA: TGTGCCAGCAGCTATCGACTAGCGGGAGGGATCAATGAGCAGTTCTTC. Translating it yields CASSYRLAGGINEQFF. Looking up the rest from reference TRBV13 and TRBJ2-1 gives the full variable domain: AAGVIQSPRHLIKEKRETATLKCYPIPRHDTVYWYQQGPGQDPQFLISFYEKMQSDKGSIPDRFSAQQFSDYHSELNMSSLELGDSALYFCASSYRLAGGINEQFFGPGTRLTVL.

This clone is a singleton in its sample. This chain joins TRBV29-1 and TRBJ2-1; 11 positions agree with TRBD2. Germline V gene sequence: CDR1 SQVTM, CDR2 ANQGSEA. Trimming took 7 bases from V and 1 from J; bases not matched to a gene: 12. The CDR3 has 17 residues. CDR3 sequence reads: CSATRTASGRSYNEQFF. CDR3 DNA sequence: TGCAGCGCCACCCGTACGGCTAGCGGGAGGTCCTACAATGAGCAGTTCTTC.